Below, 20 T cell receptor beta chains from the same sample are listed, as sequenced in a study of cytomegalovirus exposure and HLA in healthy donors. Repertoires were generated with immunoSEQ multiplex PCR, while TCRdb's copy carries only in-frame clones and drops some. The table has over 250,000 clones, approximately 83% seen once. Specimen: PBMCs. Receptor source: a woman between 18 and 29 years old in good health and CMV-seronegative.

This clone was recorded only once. The CDR3: CASSTLLEMNTGELFF. The CDR3 bases are TGTGCCAGCAGTACCCTACTAGAAATGAACACCGGGGAGCTGTTTTTT. V gene TRBV27 combines with J gene TRBJ2-2; perhaps TRBD2 as D (5 bases). The CDR3 covers 16 residues. CDR1 and CDR2 from the germline V gene are MNHEY and SMNVEV (reference sequence). Trimming removed 5 bases from V and 1 base from J, with 14 bases in between.

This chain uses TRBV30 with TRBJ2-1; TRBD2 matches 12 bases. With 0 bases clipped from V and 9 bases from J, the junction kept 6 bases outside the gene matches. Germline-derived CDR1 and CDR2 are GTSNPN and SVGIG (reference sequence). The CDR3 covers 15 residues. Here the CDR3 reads CAWSVALAGGSEQFF. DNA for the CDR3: TGTGCCTGGAGTGTAGCACTAGCGGGAGGCAGTGAGCAGTTCTTC.

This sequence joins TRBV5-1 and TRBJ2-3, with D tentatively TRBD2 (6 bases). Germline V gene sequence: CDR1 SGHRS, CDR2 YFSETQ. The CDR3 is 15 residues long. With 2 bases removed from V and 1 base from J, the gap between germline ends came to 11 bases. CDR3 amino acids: CASSLGPSGTDTQYF. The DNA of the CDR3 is TGCGCCAGCAGCTTAGGTCCTAGCGGCACAGATACGCAGTATTTT.

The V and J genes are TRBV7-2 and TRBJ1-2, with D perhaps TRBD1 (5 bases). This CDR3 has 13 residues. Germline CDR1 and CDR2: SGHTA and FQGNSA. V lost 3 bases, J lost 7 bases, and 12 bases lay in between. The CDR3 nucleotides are TGTGCCAGCAGCTTGGGGGGGTCGAGTGGCTACACCTTC. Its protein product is CASSLGGSSGYTF. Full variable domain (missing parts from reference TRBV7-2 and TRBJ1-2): GAGVSQSPSNKVTEKGKDVELRCDPISGHTALYWYRQSLGQGLEFLIYFQGNSAPDKSGLPSDRFSAERTGGSVSTLTIQRTQQEDSAVYLCASSLGGSSGYTFGSGTRLTVV.

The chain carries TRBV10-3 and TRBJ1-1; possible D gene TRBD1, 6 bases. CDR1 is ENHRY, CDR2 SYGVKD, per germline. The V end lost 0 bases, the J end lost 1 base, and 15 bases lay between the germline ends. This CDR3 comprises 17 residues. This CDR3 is CAISESPYGGANTEAFF. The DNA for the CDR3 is TGTGCCATCAGTGAGTCGCCGTATGGGGGGGCGAACACTGAAGCTTTCTTT.

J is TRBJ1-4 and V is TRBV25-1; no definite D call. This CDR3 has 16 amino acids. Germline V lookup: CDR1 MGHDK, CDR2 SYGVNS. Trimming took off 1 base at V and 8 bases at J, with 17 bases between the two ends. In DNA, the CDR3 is TGTGCCAGCAGTGAATCTAAAGCCGCGGTTGGGGAAAAACTGTTTTTT. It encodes CASSESKAAVGEKLFF.

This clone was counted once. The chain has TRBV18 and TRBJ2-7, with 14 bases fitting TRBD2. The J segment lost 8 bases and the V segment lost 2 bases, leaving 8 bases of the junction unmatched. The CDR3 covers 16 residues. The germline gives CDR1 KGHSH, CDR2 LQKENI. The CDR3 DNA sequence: TGTGCCAGCTCACCAACGACGGGACTAGCGGGAGAACAGCAGTACTTC. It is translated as CASSPTTGLAGEQQYF.

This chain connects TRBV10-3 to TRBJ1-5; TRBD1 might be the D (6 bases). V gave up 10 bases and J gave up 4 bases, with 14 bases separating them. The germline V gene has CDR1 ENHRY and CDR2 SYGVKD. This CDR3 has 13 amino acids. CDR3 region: CANAQGLNQPQHF. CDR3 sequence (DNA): TGTGCCAACGCACAGGGCCTGAATCAGCCCCAGCATTTT.

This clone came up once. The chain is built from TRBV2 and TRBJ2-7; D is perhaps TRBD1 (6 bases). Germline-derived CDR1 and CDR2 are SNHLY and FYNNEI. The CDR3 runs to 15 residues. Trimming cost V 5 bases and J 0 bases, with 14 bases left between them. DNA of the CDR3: TGTGCCAGCAGTCTGGGGGCGATAAGCTCCTACGAGCAGTACTTC. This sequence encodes CASSLGAISSYEQYF.

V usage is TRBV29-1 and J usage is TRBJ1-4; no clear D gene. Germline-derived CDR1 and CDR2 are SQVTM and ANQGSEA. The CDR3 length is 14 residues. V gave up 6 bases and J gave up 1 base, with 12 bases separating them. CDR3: CSVLGEGTNEKLFF. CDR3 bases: TGCAGCGTCCTCGGGGAGGGAACTAATGAAAAACTGTTTTTT.

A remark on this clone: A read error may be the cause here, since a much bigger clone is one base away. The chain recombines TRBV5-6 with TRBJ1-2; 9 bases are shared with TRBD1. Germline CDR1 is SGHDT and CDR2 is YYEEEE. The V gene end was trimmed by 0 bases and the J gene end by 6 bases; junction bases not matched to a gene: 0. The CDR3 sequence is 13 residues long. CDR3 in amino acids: CASSLGQGDGYTF. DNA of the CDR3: TGTGCCAGCAGCTTGGGACAGGGGGATGGCTACACCTTC.

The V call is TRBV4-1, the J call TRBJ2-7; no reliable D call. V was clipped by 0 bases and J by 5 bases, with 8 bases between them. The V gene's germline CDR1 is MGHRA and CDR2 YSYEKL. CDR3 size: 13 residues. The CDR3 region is CASSQDRLDEQYF. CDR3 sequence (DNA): TGCGCCAGCAGCCAAGATCGGTTAGACGAGCAGTACTTC.

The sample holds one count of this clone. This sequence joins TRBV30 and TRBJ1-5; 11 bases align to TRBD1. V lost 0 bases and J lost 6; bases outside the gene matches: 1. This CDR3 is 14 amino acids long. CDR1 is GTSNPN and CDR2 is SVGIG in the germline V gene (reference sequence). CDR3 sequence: CAWSVGTGGQPQHF. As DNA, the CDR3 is TGTGCCTGGAGTGTCGGGACAGGGGGTCAGCCCCAGCATTTT. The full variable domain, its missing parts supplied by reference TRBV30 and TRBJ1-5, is SQTIHQWPATLVQPVGSPLSLECTVEGTSNPNLYWYRQAAGRGLQLLFYSVGIGQISSEVPQNLSASRPQDRQFILSSKKLLLSDSGFYLCAWSVGTGGQPQHFGDGTRLSIL.

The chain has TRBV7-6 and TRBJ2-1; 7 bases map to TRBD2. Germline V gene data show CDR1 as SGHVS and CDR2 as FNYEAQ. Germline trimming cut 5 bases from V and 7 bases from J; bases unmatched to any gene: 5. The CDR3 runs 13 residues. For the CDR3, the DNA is TGTGCCAGCAGCCTCAGGCGGGGGAATGAGCAGTTCTTC. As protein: CASSLRRGNEQFF.

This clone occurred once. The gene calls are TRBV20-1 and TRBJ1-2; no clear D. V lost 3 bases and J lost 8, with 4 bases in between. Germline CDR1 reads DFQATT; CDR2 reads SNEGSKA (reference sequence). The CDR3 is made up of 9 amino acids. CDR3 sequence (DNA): TGCAGTGCTAGTCGGGGCTACACCTTC. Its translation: CSASRGYTF.

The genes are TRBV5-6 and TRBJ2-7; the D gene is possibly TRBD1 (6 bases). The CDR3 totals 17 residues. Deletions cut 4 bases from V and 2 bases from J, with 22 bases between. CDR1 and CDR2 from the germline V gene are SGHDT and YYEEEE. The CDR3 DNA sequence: TGTGCCAGCAGCATGACCGGGACAACTTTTTTTACCTACGAGCAGTACTTC. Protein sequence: CASSMTGTTFFTYEQYF. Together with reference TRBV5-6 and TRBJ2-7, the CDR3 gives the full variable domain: DAGVTQSPTHLIKTRGQQVTLRCSPKSGHDTVSWYQQALGQGPQFIFQYYEEEERQRGNFPDRFSGHQFPNYSSELNVNALLLGDSALYLCASSMTGTTFFTYEQYFGPGTRLTVT.

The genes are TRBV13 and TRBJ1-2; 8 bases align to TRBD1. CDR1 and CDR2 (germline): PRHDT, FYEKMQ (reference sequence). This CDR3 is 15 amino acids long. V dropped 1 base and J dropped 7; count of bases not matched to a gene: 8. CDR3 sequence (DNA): TGTGCCAGCAGCTTAGTGGGACAGGAAAAGGGTGGCTACACCTTC. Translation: CASSLVGQEKGGYTF.

The CDR3 spells CASSFASGGREQFF. CDR3 DNA: TGTGCCAGCAGCTTTGCTAGCGGGGGCCGTGAGCAGTTCTTC. This rearrangement joins TRBV11-3 to TRBJ2-1; 10 bases agree with TRBD2. Per the germline V gene, CDR1 is SGHNT and CDR2 is YENEEA. After removal of 3 bases from V and 9 bases from J, the junction contained 5 bases not matched to a gene. CDR3 size: 14 residues.

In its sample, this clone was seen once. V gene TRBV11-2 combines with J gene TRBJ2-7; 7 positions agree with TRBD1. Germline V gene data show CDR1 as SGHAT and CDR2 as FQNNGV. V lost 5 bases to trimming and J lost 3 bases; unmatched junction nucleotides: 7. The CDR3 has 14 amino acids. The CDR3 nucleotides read TGTGCCAGCAGCCGTCTCCGGGACAGCTACGAGCAGTACTTC. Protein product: CASSRLRDSYEQYF.

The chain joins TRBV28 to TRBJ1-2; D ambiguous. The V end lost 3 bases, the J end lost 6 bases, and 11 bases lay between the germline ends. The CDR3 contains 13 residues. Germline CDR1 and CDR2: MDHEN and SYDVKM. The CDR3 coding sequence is TGTGCCAGCAGTTTCCGACTCAAGCATGGCTACACCTTC. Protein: CASSFRLKHGYTF.